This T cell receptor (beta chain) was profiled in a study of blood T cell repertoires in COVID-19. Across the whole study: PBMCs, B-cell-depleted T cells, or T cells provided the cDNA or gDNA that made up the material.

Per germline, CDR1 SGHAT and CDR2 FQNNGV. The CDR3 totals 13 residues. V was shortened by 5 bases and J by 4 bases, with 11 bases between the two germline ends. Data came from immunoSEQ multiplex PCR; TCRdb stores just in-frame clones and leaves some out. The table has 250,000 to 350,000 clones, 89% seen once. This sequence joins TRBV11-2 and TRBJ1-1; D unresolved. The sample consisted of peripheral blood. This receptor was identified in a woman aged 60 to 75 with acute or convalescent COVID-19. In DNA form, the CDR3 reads TGTGCCAGCAGCGAGGATATTAGCACTGAAGCTTTCTTT. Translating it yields CASSEDISTEAFF.